These 26 T cell receptor beta chains share one sample of origin, sequenced in a study of early T cells in non-severe SARS-CoV-2 infection. TCRdb re-analysed the 5' RACE reads in MiXCR, keeping a single row per CDR3 protein. In the table there are more than 65,000 distinct CDR3 sequences, roughly 4.5% of which are singletons. This sample comprised whole blood, obtained at baseline. Receptor source: an adult who was a healthcare worker with PCR-confirmed SARS-CoV-2 infection or an uninfected control (not recorded which). The donor label of this sample is uncertain.

This clonotype was counted many times. The rearrangement links TRBV13 to TRBJ1-6, with unresolved D. The CDR3 loop spans 14 amino acids. Per the germline V gene, CDR1 is PRHDT and CDR2 is FYEKMQ (reference sequence). V lost 5 bases to trimming and J lost 5 bases, with 10 bases between them. The CDR3 DNA reads as TGTGCCAGCAGCGGGTCGTTAGATAATTCACCCCTCCACTTT. Its protein is CASSGSLDNSPLHF.

Of note for this clonotype: Sequence at one end of the junction differs from germline and may be a read error. This chain uses TRBV7-7 with TRBJ1-3, with D perhaps matching TRBD1 (6 bases). The CDR3 has 15 residues. Germline V lookup: CDR1 SSHAT, CDR2 FNYEAQ (reference sequence). CDR3 in DNA: TGTGCTAGCAGCTTAGCAACAGGGCCTGGAAACACCATATATTTT. Residues: CASSLATGPGNTIYF.

J is TRBJ2-6 and V is TRBV11-2; D is unclear. The V gene lost 5 bases and the J gene lost 2 bases, with 13 bases spanning the gap. There are 16 residues in the CDR3. Looked up from germline, CDR1 is SGHAT and CDR2 is FQNNGV. In DNA form, the CDR3 reads TGTGCCAGCAGCCCCTCCGGAGTTCCTGGGGCCAACGTCCTGACTTTC. It yields the protein CASSPSGVPGANVLTF. Looking up the rest from reference TRBV11-2 and TRBJ2-6 gives the full variable domain: EAGVAQSPRYKIIEKRQSVAFWCNPISGHATLYWYQQILGQGPKLLIQFQNNGVVDDSQLPKDRFSAERLKGVDSTLKIQPAKLEDSAVYLCASSPSGVPGANVLTFGAGSRLTVL.

J is TRBJ2-7 and V is TRBV28, with D possibly called TRBD1 or TRBD2 (6 bases each). The CDR3 runs to 16 residues. Germline assignment: CDR1 MDHEN and CDR2 SYDVKM. The V gene lost 1 base and the J gene lost 0 bases, with 13 bases spanning the gap. The CDR3 region is CASSLSGAGSSYEQYF. CDR3 nucleotides: TGTGCCAGCAGTTTATCGGGGGCGGGTAGCTCCTACGAGCAGTACTTC.

This clonotype was observed at least ten times. The CDR3 is CASSFIDTQYF. Here the CDR3 DNA reads TGTGCCAGCAGCTTTATAGATACGCAGTATTTT. The chain has TRBV7-9 and TRBJ2-3; no definite D call. Germline CDR1 reads SEHNR; CDR2 reads FQNEAQ (reference sequence). CDR3 size: 11 residues. V gave up 3 bases and J gave up 5 bases, with 3 bases separating them.

This clonotype was observed many times. CDR3 sequence: CVTGGYTF. In nucleotides, the CDR3 is TGTGTGACGGGTGGCTACACCTTC. The chain has TRBV6-5 and TRBJ1-2, with D unclear. The CDR3 is 8 residues long. Per germline, CDR1 MNHEY and CDR2 SVGAGI.

This clonotype was seen ten or more times. This sequence joins TRBV11-2 and TRBJ1-5; D perhaps matches TRBD1 (5 bases). The CDR3 covers 15 residues. V was trimmed by 0 bases and J by 4 bases, leaving 10 bases between them. Germline loops: CDR1 SGHAT, CDR2 FQNNGV. The CDR3 reads CASSLEGARNQPQHF. The DNA for the CDR3 is TGTGCCAGCAGCTTAGAAGGGGCCAGGAATCAGCCCCAGCATTTT. Full variable domain (outside the CDR3, taken from reference TRBV11-2 and TRBJ1-5): EAGVAQSPRYKIIEKRQSVAFWCNPISGHATLYWYQQILGQGPKLLIQFQNNGVVDDSQLPKDRFSAERLKGVDSTLKIQPAKLEDSAVYLCASSLEGARNQPQHFGDGTRLSIL.

This clonotype appeared many times. The chain carries TRBV6-5 and TRBJ2-2, with D possibly being TRBD2 (6 bases). V lost 0 bases to trimming and J lost 0 bases, with 8 bases between them. This CDR3 contains 16 residues. Germline CDR1 reads MNHEY; CDR2 reads SVGAGI. The CDR3 DNA reads TGTGCCAGCAGTTACTCCGGAGGGGCGAACACCGGGGAGCTGTTTTTT. The encoded protein is CASSYSGGANTGELFF.

This clonotype was observed many times. The chain is built from TRBV5-4 and TRBJ1-1; weak D call: TRBD1 (6 bases). The CDR3 sequence is 14 residues long. Germline V gives CDR1 SGHNT, CDR2 YYREEE (reference sequence). Trimming pared 2 bases from V and 0 bases from J, leaving 8 bases between. CDR3 sequence: CASSLGQMNTEAFF. CDR3 sequence (DNA): TGTGCCAGCAGCTTAGGACAGATGAACACTGAAGCTTTCTTT.

This clonotype appeared many times. The V and J genes are TRBV11-2 and TRBJ2-5; possible D gene TRBD1, 5 bases. V lost 3 bases and J 0 bases, leaving 11 bases between the germline ends. The CDR3 length is 15 residues. The germline V gene encodes CDR1 SGHAT and CDR2 FQNNGV. The CDR3 DNA reads as TGTGCCAGCAGCTTCCAGGACAACAACCAAGAGACCCAGTACTTC. Its translation is CASSFQDNNQETQYF.

This clonotype was seen repeatedly, ten times or more. The gene calls are TRBV28 and TRBJ2-7; TRBD1 aligns across 7 bases. J gave up 6 bases and V 2 bases, and 4 bases lay outside the gene matches. Germline V lookup: CDR1 MDHEN, CDR2 SYDVKM. CDR3 length: 13 residues. CDR3: CASSLTGTAEQYF. DNA for the CDR3: TGTGCCAGCAGTTTAACCGGGACAGCCGAGCAGTACTTC.

In its sample, this clonotype was seen many times. The chain joins TRBV27 to TRBJ2-7; 8 bases align to TRBD2. Germline CDR1 is MNHEY and CDR2 is SMNVEV (reference sequence). The CDR3 is 18 residues long. The ends lost 0 bases at V and 2 bases at J; junction bases unmatched: 12. CDR3 in DNA: TGTGCCAGCAGTTTATCCCCACGAGGTAGCGGGGTTACCTACGAGCAGTACTTC. Amino acid sequence: CASSLSPRGSGVTYEQYF.

This clonotype has a handful of counts. This CDR3 reads CASSLYGGSYNEQFF. CDR3 sequence (DNA): TGTGCCAGCAGCTTATACGGGGGCTCCTACAATGAGCAGTTCTTC. V and J are TRBV11-3 and TRBJ2-1, with D perhaps TRBD2 (6 bases). Trimming cost V 2 bases and J 0 bases, with 8 bases left between them. This CDR3 has 15 amino acids. CDR1 is SGHNT and CDR2 is YENEEA in the germline V gene.

This clonotype was counted only a few times. This rearrangement joins TRBV2 to TRBJ1-2; D might be TRBD1 (6 bases). Germline V gene sequence: CDR1 SNHLY, CDR2 FYNNEI. The CDR3 is 14 amino acids. V was cut by 2 bases and J by 6 bases, with 13 bases left in between. This CDR3 is CASSELGGANGYTF. As DNA, the CDR3 is TGTGCCAGCAGTGAATTGGGGGGCGCAAATGGCTACACCTTC.

This clonotype was found many times. This chain joins TRBV25-1 and TRBJ1-5; 7 bases line up with TRBD1. Looked up from germline, CDR1 is MGHDK and CDR2 is SYGVNS. The CDR3 is 14 amino acids. V lost 5 bases and J lost 8; bases outside the gene matches: 9. The CDR3, as DNA: TGTGCCAGCAGTCCTACAGGGGATGTAGAGCCCCAGCATTTT. Residues: CASSPTGDVEPQHF. Supplemented by reference TRBV25-1 and TRBJ1-5, the full variable domain reads EADIYQTPRYLVIGTGKKITLECSQTMGHDKMYWYQQDPGMELHLIHYSYGVNSTEKGDLSSESTVSRIRTEHFPLTLESARPSHTSQYLCASSPTGDVEPQHFGDGTRLSIL.

This clonotype was counted at least ten times. This rearrangement joins TRBV20-1 to TRBJ2-3; 12 bases are a match to TRBD2. The CDR3 extends over 18 amino acids. J lost 1 base, V lost 1 base, and 9 bases had no gene match. In germline, CDR1 is DFQATT, CDR2 SNEGSKA (reference sequence). The CDR3 nucleotides read TGCAGTGCTAGAGGGGGACTAGCGGGTGCCGGTGGCACAGATACGCAGTATTTT. It encodes CSARGGLAGAGGTDTQYF.

V usage is TRBV28 and J usage is TRBJ1-6, with D unresolved. The CDR3 runs 14 residues. Per germline, CDR1 MDHEN and CDR2 SYDVKM. Deletions cut 3 bases from V and 5 bases from J, with 8 bases between. The CDR3 region is CASSFLGNNSPLHF. CDR3 DNA sequence: TGTGCCAGCAGTTTCTTAGGGAATAATTCACCCCTCCACTTT.

This clonotype was counted ten times or more. The chain carries TRBV27 and TRBJ2-7; TRBD1 is a possible D gene (5 bases). CDR3 length: 13 residues. CDR1 and CDR2 (germline): MNHEY, SMNVEV (reference sequence). V was shortened by 4 bases and J by 4 bases, with 11 bases between the two germline ends. The CDR3 DNA reads TGTGCCAGCAGTTCAAACCCAGGGTACGAGCAGTACTTC. This gives the protein CASSSNPGYEQYF.

This chain joins TRBV30 and TRBJ2-2; no reliable D call. V was clipped by 0 bases and J by 4 bases, with 6 bases between them. CDR1 is GTSNPN, CDR2 SVGIG, per germline (reference sequence). This CDR3 spans 13 amino acids. CDR3 protein: CAWSVVGTGELFF. CDR3 in DNA: TGTGCCTGGAGTGTGGTGGGCACCGGGGAGCTGTTTTTT. Full variable domain (outside the CDR3, taken from reference TRBV30 and TRBJ2-2): SQTIHQWPATLVQPVGSPLSLECTVEGTSNPNLYWYRQAAGRGLQLLFYSVGIGQISSEVPQNLSASRPQDRQFILSSKKLLLSDSGFYLCAWSVVGTGELFFGEGSRLTVL.

This clonotype appeared a few times. The J gene is TRBJ2-5, the V gene TRBV10-3, with TRBD1 matching over 8 bases. Trimming took 1 base from V and 3 from J; bases not matched to a gene: 7. This CDR3 region has 16 residues. CDR1 is ENHRY, CDR2 SYGVKD, per germline. The CDR3 nucleotides are TGTGCCATCAGTGAGTTTCAGACAGGGGACAAAGAGACCCAGTACTTC. Translation: CAISEFQTGDKETQYF.

This clonotype was seen only a few times. The V and J genes are TRBV6-2 or TRBV6-3 and TRBJ2-1; D is ambiguous. This CDR3 has 14 amino acids. The germline V gene has CDR1 MNHEY and CDR2 SVGEGT. V lost 2 bases, J lost 4 bases, and 9 bases lay in between. The CDR3 region has the DNA TGTGCCAGCAGTTACCCTCGGCAGTACAATGAGCAGTTCTTC. Translation gives CASSYPRQYNEQFF.

This clonotype was found many times. CDR3 nucleotides: TGTGCCAGCAGCTTAGATCAGAGCTACGAGCAGTACTTC. Residues: CASSLDQSYEQYF. The chain joins TRBV7-2 to TRBJ2-7; unclear D gene. Trimming removed 1 base at V and 3 bases at J, with 7 bases between. Germline-derived CDR1 and CDR2 are SGHTA and FQGNSA. This CDR3 comprises 13 residues.

The rearrangement uses TRBV24-1 and TRBJ1-2; D is unclear. The CDR3 spans 12 residues. CDR1 is KGHDR, CDR2 SFDVKD, per germline. V was cut by 5 bases and J by 3 bases, with 6 bases left in between. CDR3 DNA sequence: TGTGCCACCAGTGCAGGAGACTATGGCTACACCTTC. The encoded protein is CATSAGDYGYTF.

The chain has TRBV7-9 and TRBJ2-7; D unresolved. In germline, CDR1 is SEHNR, CDR2 FQNEAQ (reference sequence). The CDR3 is 13 amino acids. Deletions cut 2 bases from V and 2 bases from J, with 7 bases between. CDR3 in amino acids: CASSLRSTYEQYF. The DNA for the CDR3 is TGTGCCAGCAGCTTAAGGAGTACCTACGAGCAGTACTTC.

This clonotype was recorded a few times. V and J are TRBV12-3 or TRBV12-4 and TRBJ1-2; TRBD1 is a possible D gene (6 bases). Trimming removed 5 bases from V and 4 bases from J, with 20 bases in between. CDR3 length equals 16 residues. The CDR3 spells CASSTPTGPGGYGYTF. The CDR3 nucleotides are TGTGCCAGCAGTACCCCGACAGGACCCGGGGGCTATGGCTACACCTTC.

This clonotype has more than one count but fewer than ten. V is TRBV28 and J is TRBJ2-7; no reliable D call. CDR1 MDHEN and CDR2 SYDVKM come from the germline V gene. The CDR3 is made up of 11 amino acids. CDR3 DNA sequence: TGTGCAGCTCGAACGGCCTACGAGCAGTACTTC. It translates to CAARTAYEQYF.